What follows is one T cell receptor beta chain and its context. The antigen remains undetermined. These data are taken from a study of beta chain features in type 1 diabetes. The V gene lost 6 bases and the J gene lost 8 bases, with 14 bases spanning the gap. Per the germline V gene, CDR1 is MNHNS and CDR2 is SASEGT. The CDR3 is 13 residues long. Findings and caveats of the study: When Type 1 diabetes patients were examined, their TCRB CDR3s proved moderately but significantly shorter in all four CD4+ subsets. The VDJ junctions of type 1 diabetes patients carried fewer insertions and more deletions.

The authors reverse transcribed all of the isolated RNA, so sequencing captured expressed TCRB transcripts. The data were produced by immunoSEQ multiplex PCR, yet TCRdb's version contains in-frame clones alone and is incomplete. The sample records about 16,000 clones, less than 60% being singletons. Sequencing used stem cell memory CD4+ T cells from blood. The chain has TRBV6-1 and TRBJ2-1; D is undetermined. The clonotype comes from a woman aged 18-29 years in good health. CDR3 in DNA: TGTGCCAGCAGCCGAGATCTATTTGATGAGCAGTTCTTC. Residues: CASSRDLFDEQFF.